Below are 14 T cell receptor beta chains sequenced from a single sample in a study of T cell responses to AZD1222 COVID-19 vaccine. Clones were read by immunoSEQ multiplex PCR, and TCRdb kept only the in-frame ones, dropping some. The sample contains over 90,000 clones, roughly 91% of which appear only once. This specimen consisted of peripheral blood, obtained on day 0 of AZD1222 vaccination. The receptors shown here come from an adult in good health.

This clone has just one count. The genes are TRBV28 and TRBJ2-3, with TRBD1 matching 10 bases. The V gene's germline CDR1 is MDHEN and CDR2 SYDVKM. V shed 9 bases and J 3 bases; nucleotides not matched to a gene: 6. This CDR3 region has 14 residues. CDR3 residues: CARPGQGKTDTQYF. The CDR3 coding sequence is TGTGCCAGACCGGGACAGGGGAAGACAGATACGCAGTATTTT.

The CDR3 bases are TGTGCCAGCAGCCGACGCCTCGCGCGGGGGAGCACAGATACGCAGTATTTT. Translated: CASSRRLARGSTDTQYF. The gene calls are TRBV11-2 and TRBJ2-3; 7 positions match TRBD2. With V trimmed by 5 bases and J by 0 bases, 11 bases remained unmatched. The CDR3 contains 17 residues. The germline V gene has CDR1 SGHAT and CDR2 FQNNGV.

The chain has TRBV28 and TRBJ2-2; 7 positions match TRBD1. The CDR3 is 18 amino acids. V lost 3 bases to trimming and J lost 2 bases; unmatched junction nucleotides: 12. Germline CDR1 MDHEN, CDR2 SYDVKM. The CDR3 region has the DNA TGTGCCAGCAGTTTCCTGGGACAGCTAAACTACAACACCGGGGAGCTGTTTTTT. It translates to CASSFLGQLNYNTGELFF.

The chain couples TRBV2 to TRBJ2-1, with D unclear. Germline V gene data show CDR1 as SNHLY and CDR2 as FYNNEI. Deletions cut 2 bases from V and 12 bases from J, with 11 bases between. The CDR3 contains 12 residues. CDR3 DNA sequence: TGTGCCAGCAGTGAAAACCTACTACGGCAGTTCTTC. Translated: CASSENLLRQFF.

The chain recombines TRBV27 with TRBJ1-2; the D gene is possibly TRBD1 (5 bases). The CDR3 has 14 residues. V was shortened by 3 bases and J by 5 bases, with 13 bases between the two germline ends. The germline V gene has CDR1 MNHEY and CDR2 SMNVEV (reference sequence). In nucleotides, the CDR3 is TGTGCCAGCAGTTTTAAGGCCTGGGGGTATGGCTACACCTTC. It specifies CASSFKAWGYGYTF.

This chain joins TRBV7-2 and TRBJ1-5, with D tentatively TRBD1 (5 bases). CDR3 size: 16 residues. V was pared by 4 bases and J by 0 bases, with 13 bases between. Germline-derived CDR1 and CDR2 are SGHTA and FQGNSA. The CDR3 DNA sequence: TGTGCCAGCAGCTCCGGAGGGGAAAATAGCAATCAGCCCCAGCATTTT. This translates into CASSSGGENSNQPQHF.

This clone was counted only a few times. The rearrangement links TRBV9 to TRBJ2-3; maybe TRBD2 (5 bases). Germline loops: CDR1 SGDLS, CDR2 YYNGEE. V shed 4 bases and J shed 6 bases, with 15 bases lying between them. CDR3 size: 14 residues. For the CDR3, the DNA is TGTGCCAGCAGCACTTATACGGGAATGGATACGCAGTATTTT. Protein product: CASSTYTGMDTQYF.

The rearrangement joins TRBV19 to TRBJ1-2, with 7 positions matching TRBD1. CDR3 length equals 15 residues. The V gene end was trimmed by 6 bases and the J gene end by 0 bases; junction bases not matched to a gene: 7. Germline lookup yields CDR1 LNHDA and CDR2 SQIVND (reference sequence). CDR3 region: CASSGTEVANYGYTF. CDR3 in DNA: TGTGCCAGTAGCGGGACAGAGGTGGCTAACTATGGCTACACCTTC.

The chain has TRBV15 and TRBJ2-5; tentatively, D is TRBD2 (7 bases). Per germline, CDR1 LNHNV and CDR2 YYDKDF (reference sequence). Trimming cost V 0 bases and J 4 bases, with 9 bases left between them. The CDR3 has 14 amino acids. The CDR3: CATSRDRGAETQYF. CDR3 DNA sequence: TGTGCCACCAGCAGAGATCGGGGGGCAGAGACCCAGTACTTC.

Here the CDR3 DNA reads TGTGCCTGGAGTGCCAATTCCTACAATGAGCAGTTCTTC. Translated: CAWSANSYNEQFF. V usage is TRBV30 and J usage is TRBJ2-1; D remains unclear. The CDR3 runs 13 residues. Germline V lookup: CDR1 GTSNPN, CDR2 SVGIG (reference sequence). Trimming took 1 base from V and 1 from J, leaving 5 bases between them.

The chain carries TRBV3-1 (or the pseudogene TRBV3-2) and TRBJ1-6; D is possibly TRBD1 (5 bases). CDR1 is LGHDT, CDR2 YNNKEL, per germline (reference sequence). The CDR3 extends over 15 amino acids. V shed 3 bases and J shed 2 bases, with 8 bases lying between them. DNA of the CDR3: TGTGCCAGCAGCCAGAGGGGAACCTATAATTCACCCCTCCACTTT. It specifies CASSQRGTYNSPLHF.

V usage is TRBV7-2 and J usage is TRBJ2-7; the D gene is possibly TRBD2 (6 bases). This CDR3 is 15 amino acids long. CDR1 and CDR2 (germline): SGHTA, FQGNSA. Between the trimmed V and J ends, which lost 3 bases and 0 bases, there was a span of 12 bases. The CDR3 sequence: CASSLTGVASYEQYF. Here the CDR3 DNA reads TGTGCCAGCAGCTTGACGGGAGTAGCCTCCTACGAGCAGTACTTC.

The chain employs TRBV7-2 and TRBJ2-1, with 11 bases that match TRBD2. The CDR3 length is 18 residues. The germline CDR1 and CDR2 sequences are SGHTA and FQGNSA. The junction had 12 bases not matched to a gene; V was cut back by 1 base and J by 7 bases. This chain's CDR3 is CASSLVFTSTSGMNEQFF. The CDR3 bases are TGTGCCAGCAGCTTAGTATTCACCTCGACTAGCGGGATGAATGAGCAGTTCTTC.

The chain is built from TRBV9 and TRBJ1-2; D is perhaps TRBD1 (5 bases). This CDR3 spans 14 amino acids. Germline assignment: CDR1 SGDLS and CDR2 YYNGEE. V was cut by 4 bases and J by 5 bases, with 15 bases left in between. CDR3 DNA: TGTGCCAGCAGCAAGGCCCTGGGGGGTTATGGCTACACCTTC. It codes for CASSKALGGYGYTF. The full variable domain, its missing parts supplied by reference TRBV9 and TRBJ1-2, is DSGVTQTPKHLITATGQRVTLRCSPRSGDLSVYWYQQSLDQGLQFLIQYYNGEERAKGNILERFSAQQFPDLHSELNLSSLELGDSALYFCASSKALGGYGYTFGSGTRLTVV.